This T cell receptor beta chain was found in a study of blood T cell repertoires in COVID-19. The CDR3 length is 15 residues. The ends were cut back, 4 bases at V and 3 bases at J, with 12 bases in the middle. Germline assignment: CDR1 LGHDT and CDR2 YNNKEL (reference sequence). In the original processing: The assay estimated nucleated cells by amplifying reference gene primers. Repertoires were generated with immunoSEQ multiplex PCR, while TCRdb's copy carries only in-frame clones and drops some. Clonal size and the V and J genes are those of that table, whereas D and trimming came from the DNA. The data contain about 68,000 clones, approximately 90% of them singletons.

This sequence originates from a woman aged 60-75 years with active COVID-19. The genes are TRBV3-1 (or the pseudogene TRBV3-2) and TRBJ1-4; possible D gene TRBD1, 5 bases. Material for sequencing was peripheral blood. In DNA, the CDR3 is TGTGCCAGCAGCCCCCTCGGGGGATCTAATGAAAAACTGTTTTTT. Its protein product is CASSPLGGSNEKLFF.